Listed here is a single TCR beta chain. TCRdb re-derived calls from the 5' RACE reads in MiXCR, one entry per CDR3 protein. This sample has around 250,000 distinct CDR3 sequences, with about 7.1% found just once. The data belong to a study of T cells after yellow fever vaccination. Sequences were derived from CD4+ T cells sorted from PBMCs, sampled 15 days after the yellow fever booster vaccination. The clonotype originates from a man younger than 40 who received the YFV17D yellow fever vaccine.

CDR3 nucleotide sequence: TGTGCCAGCAGCTCCGGGTTCCTGGGCTCCGAGCAGTACTTC. Translation: CASSSGFLGSEQYF. The chain recombines TRBV5-6 with TRBJ2-7; the D is unclear. The germline CDR1 and CDR2 sequences are SGHDT and YYEEEE. The V and J ends lost 3 bases and 6 bases respectively, with 16 bases between them. The CDR3 loop spans 14 amino acids.